The entry below gives a single T cell receptor (beta chain) sequence along with its context. The CDR3 loop spans 15 amino acids. Germline assignment: CDR1 SGHNT and CDR2 YYREEE (reference sequence). J gave up 3 bases and V 4 bases, and 4 bases lay outside the gene matches. This sample is drawn from a study of blood T cell repertoires in COVID-19. Repertoires were generated with immunoSEQ multiplex PCR, while TCRdb's copy carries only in-frame clones and drops some. The sample includes about 280,000 clones, under 90% of them seen just once. The rearrangement joins TRBV5-4 to TRBJ2-7, with TRBD2 matching 13 bases. This sequence was found in a woman in her forties or fifties who had recovered from COVID-19. Sequences were obtained from peripheral blood. The CDR3, as DNA: TGTGCCAGCAGCGATGGACTAGCGGGAGTCTACGAGCAGTACTTC. Amino acid sequence: CASSDGLAGVYEQYF.